These T cell receptor beta chains were read from a single sample in a study of T cell repertoires in cytomegalovirus infection. TCRdb fed the reads into MiXCR, producing one record per CDR3 protein. The table includes about 740,000 distinct CDR3 sequences, approximately 34% detected once. The sequenced material came from PBMCs. These receptors were collected from a human donor in good health (CMV status not recorded). Some clones in this sample may be carry-over from other donors' samples. CDR3s include the opening cysteine and the closing phenylalanine or tryptophan. The order of the fields is clone size, J gene, V gene, D gene, CDR3 protein, CDR3 DNA. A D gene is named only where the DNA matches it firmly. The listing skips clone size in some rows; elsewhere it reads once, few, many or a size class.

few	TRBJ1-4	TRBV7-8	-	CASSPRPSEVEKLFF	TGTGCCAGCAGCCCGAGGCCCAGTGAAGTTGAAAAACTGTTTTTT
few	TRBJ1-1	TRBV12-5	-	CASAASSEAFF	TGTGCTAGTGCCGCCTCAAGTGAAGCTTTCTTT
many	TRBJ2-7	TRBV7-9	TRBD2	CASTPGGEQYF	TGTGCCAGCACTCCGGGGGGCGAGCAGTACTTC
few	TRBJ2-7	TRBV7-6	TRBD2	CASSNIDQGLAGGDYTYEQYF	TGTGCCAGCAGCAATATAGACCAGGGACTAGCGGGAGGGGACTACACCTACGAGCAGTACTTC
-	TRBJ1-1	TRBV6-6	-	CASSSQGLGSNTEAFF	TGTGCCAGCAGTTCACAGGGTCTGGGGAGTAACACTGAAGCTTTCTTT
-	TRBJ2-1	TRBV6-2/TRBV6-3	-	CASSSDTGSKRNEQFF	TGTGCCAGCAGTTCCGATACAGGGAGTAAGAGGAATGAGCAGTTCTTC
-	TRBJ2-7	TRBV5-1	-	CASSLADSTYEQYF	TGCGCCAGCAGCTTGGCGGACAGTACCTACGAGCAGTACTTC
-	TRBJ1-6	TRBV6-6	-	CASRTSERGRNSPLHF	TGTGCCAGCAGAACCTCCGAGAGGGGTCGTAATTCACCCCTCCACTTT
-	TRBJ2-1	TRBV28	TRBD1	CASSSDRFYNEQFF	TGTGCCAGCAGTTCGGACAGGTTCTACAATGAGCAGTTCTTC
few	TRBJ2-7	TRBV3-1	-	CASSQQYEQYF	TGTGCCAGCAGCCAGCAATACGAGCAGTACTTC
few	TRBJ2-3	TRBV12-3/TRBV12-4	-	CASNISPGDTQYF	TGTGCCAGCAATATCTCGCCGGGGGATACGCAGTATTTT
once	TRBJ2-5	TRBV4-1	-	CASIASRGGQETQYF	TGTGCCAGCATCGCGTCTCGGGGTGGCCAAGAGACCCAGTACTTC
-	TRBJ2-6	TRBV24-1	-	CATSESDSPFNVLTF	TGTGCCACCAGTGAAAGTGACTCGCCATTCAACGTCCTGACTTTC
-	TRBJ2-1	TRBV11-2	TRBD2	CASSSREGLGNEQFF	TGTGCCAGCAGCTCACGGGAGGGCCTTGGCAATGAGCAGTTCTTC
-	TRBJ1-1	TRBV20-1	-	CDYRQGPNTEAFF	TGCGACTATAGGCAGGGCCCGAACACTGAAGCTTTCTTT
many	TRBJ2-7	TRBV7-2	-	CASTQGSYDWQYF	TGTGCCAGCACACAGGGTTCCTACGATTGGCAGTACTTC
-	TRBJ1-2	TRBV19	TRBD1	CASQGQAEGYTF	TGTGCCAGCCAGGGACAGGCGGAAGGCTACACCTTC
few	TRBJ1-5	TRBV20-1	TRBD1	CSARLGGSRYSNQPQHF	TGCAGTGCTAGGCTAGGGGGCAGCAGGTATAGCAATCAGCCCCAGCATTTT
-	TRBJ2-5	TRBV27	TRBD1	CASGRDRGWETQYF	TGTGCCAGCGGCCGGGACAGGGGGTGGGAGACCCAGTACTTC
-	TRBJ1-1	TRBV10-3	TRBD1	CAIMQGAEAFF	TGTGCCATCATGCAGGGGGCTGAAGCTTTCTTT
once	TRBJ2-3	TRBV7-9	TRBD1	CASSRGQGDTDTPYF	TGTGCCAGCAGCCGCGGACAGGGGGACACAGATACGCCGTATTTT
-	TRBJ2-1	TRBV10-3	TRBD2	CAISAPERRTSASSSYNEQFF	TGTGCCATCAGTGCCCCAGAGAGGCGGACTAGCGCTTCGAGCTCCTACAATGAGCAGTTCTTC
many	TRBJ2-7	TRBV7-2	-	CASSLSPGPIYEQYF	TGTGCCAGCAGCCTCAGTCCGGGGCCCATCTACGAGCAGTACTTC
-	TRBJ2-7	TRBV6-6	-	CASQVTIDKYEQYF	TGTGCCAGCCAGGTTACTATCGATAAGTACGAGCAGTACTTC
few	TRBJ2-2	TRBV11-2	TRBD2	CVSSLDHRGSGSGGELFF	TGTGTCAGCAGCTTAGATCATCGCGGTAGCGGGAGCGGCGGGGAGCTGTTTTTT
-	TRBJ1-3	TRBV20-1	-	CSAASGTGNTIYF	TGCAGTGCTGCATCGGGGACTGGAAACACCATATATTTT
few	TRBJ1-6	TRBV28	-	CASRVSGGRHSPLHF	TGTGCCAGCAGAGTATCCGGGGGGCGTCATTCCCCCCTCCACTTT
-	TRBJ2-4	TRBV28	TRBD2	CDSSFHLGSSHSGRNIQYF	TGTGACAGCAGTTTCCATCTAGGGAGCTCTCATAGCGGGCGCAACATTCAGTACTTC
many	TRBJ1-4	TRBV7-2	-	CASSLKGGTGEKLFF	TGTGCCAGCAGCTTAAAGGGGGGCACGGGGGAAAAACTGTTTTTT
-	TRBJ1-5	TRBV2	-	CASLRRAGQPQHF	TGTGCCAGCCTTCGCAGGGCGGGACAGCCCCAGCATTTT
once	TRBJ1-1	TRBV20-1	-	CSARAPFSLNTEAFF	TGCAGTGCTAGAGCACCCTTCTCCTTGAACACTGAAGCTTTCTTT
-	TRBJ1-2	TRBV2	-	CASNMGREYYGYTF	TGTGCCAGCAATATGGGGCGCGAGTACTATGGCTACACCTTC
few	TRBJ2-1	TRBV25-1	TRBD1	CASSARLTGGDEQFF	TGTGCCAGCAGCGCTCGGTTAACAGGGGGCGATGAGCAGTTCTTC
-	TRBJ2-1	TRBV6-1	TRBD1	CASSTGTGRANEQFF	TGTGCCAGCAGTACCGGGACAGGGAGAGCCAATGAGCAGTTCTTC
-	TRBJ2-7	TRBV7-4	TRBD1	CASSAPGQGTYEQYF	TGTGCCAGCAGCGCGCCGGGACAGGGGACCTACGAGCAGTACTTC
-	TRBJ2-2	TRBV5-1	TRBD1	CASSPSDRGYTGELFF	TGCGCCAGCAGCCCGTCGGACAGGGGGTATACCGGGGAGCTGTTTTTT
-	TRBJ1-4	TRBV28	-	CASSFRQYNEKLFF	TGTGCCAGCAGTTTCAGGCAGTATAATGAAAAACTGTTTTTT
-	TRBJ2-7	TRBV27	-	CASSLSWGVVVYEQYF	TGTGCCAGCAGTTTATCCTGGGGGGTGGTAGTGTACGAGCAGTACTTC
-	TRBJ2-7	TRBV19	TRBD2	CASSRGGVSDEQYF	TGTGCCAGTAGCCGGGGAGGGGTTAGCGACGAGCAGTACTTC
-	TRBJ2-1	TRBV7-8	-	CASSPDPGGFEQFF	TGTGCCAGCAGTCCCGACCCTGGTGGGTTTGAGCAGTTCTTC
few	TRBJ1-2	TRBV6-6	-	CASSTSGTYSNYGYTF	TGTGCCAGCAGTACCTCCGGGACCTACTCTAACTATGGCTACACCTTC
few	TRBJ2-7	TRBV7-9	-	CASSAYKGLTYEQYF	TGTGCCAGCTCAGCTTATAAGGGCCTTACATACGAGCAGTACTTC
-	TRBJ1-5	TRBV19	-	CASILRSWGTSWPQHF	TGTGCCAGTATCCTGAGGTCGTGGGGGACCTCATGGCCCCAGCATTTT
few	TRBJ1-2	TRBV7-4	TRBD1	CASRKAPVDRAYGYTF	TGTGCCAGCAGAAAAGCCCCGGTGGACAGGGCCTATGGCTACACCTTC
many	TRBJ2-7	TRBV7-8	-	CARLAQHEQYF	TGTGCCAGATTAGCTCAACACGAGCAGTACTTC
few	TRBJ2-4	TRBV24-1	-	CATSHFTSGKNIQYF	TGTGCCACCAGCCATTTTACTAGTGGCAAAAACATTCAGTACTTC
few	TRBJ1-5	TRBV28	-	CASSFIPGSNQPQHF	TGTGCCAGCAGTTTCATTCCAGGATCTAATCAGCCCCAGCATTTT
-	TRBJ2-3	TRBV10-3	TRBD1	CAISETSPGQGTDTQYF	TGTGCCATCAGTGAGACTTCACCTGGACAGGGCACAGATACGCAGTATTTT
-	TRBJ1-6	TRBV20-1	-	CSATATGSQSPLHF	TGCAGTGCCACTGCAACAGGGTCACAATCACCCCTCCACTTT
few	TRBJ2-7	TRBV27	-	CASKRGGSSYEQYF	TGTGCCAGCAAGAGGGGGGGAAGCTCCTACGAGCAGTACTTC
-	TRBJ1-1	TRBV7-2	-	CASSGRSSFWPFF	TGTGCCAGCAGCGGGAGAAGCTCTTTTTGGCCTTTCTTT
-	TRBJ1-2	TRBV19	TRBD1	CASSSRDRGLAFGYTF	TGTGCCAGTAGTAGCCGGGACAGGGGGCTTGCGTTCGGCTACACCTTC
-	TRBJ1-1	TRBV27	-	CASSSYSRVGTEAFF	TGTGCCAGCAGTTCGTACTCCAGGGTCGGCACTGAAGCTTTCTTT
-	TRBJ2-1	TRBV10-3	-	CAISEGRPANEQFF	TGTGCCATCAGTGAGGGTCGACCGGCCAATGAGCAGTTCTTC
-	TRBJ1-2	TRBV20-1	TRBD1	CSALRVGQGRRSYGYTF	TGCAGTGCTCTCCGGGTGGGACAGGGGAGAAGAAGCTATGGCTACACCTTC
few	TRBJ2-4	TRBV4-1	-	CASSQDAGGSNIQYF	TGCGCCAGCAGCCAAGATGCAGGGGGGTCAAACATTCAGTACTTC
-	TRBJ2-1	TRBV11-2	TRBD2	CASSMYGGRVSYNEQFF	TGTGCCAGCAGCATGTACGGGGGGAGGGTATCCTACAATGAGCAGTTCTTC
-	TRBJ2-5	TRBV19	-	CASSMTTTVGQETQYF	TGTGCCAGTAGTATGACCACAACCGTCGGACAAGAGACCCAGTACTTC